A single T cell receptor (beta chain) is shown here with its context. Its antigen is currently unknown. Time point of the sample: recipient sample about 28 days before transplant, after cytoreduction. The data were obtained in a study of T cell clonotyping in hematopoietic cell transplantation. Whole-study findings and limits: After transplant, recipient diversity fell while pathologically expanded clonotypes grew through day 180.

The repertoire was sequenced with immunoSEQ multiplex PCR; TCRdb's copy has only in-frame clones and lacks some. The sample consists of over 8,000 clones, around 86% of them appearing once. The clonotype originates from a woman aged 45 to 65 with chronic myeloid leukemia. Some clones in this sample may be carry-over from other donors' samples. This sample comprised peripheral blood mononuclear cells, obtained before stem cell transplant.

Written as DNA, the CDR3 is TGTGCCAGCTCACGGACTTCCATAAGGAATGAGCAGTTCTTC. The encoded protein is CASSRTSIRNEQFF. V is TRBV18 and J is TRBJ2-1; TRBD2 might be the D (5 bases). Trimming took 4 bases from V and 7 from J, leaving 14 bases between them. Germline V gene sequence: CDR1 KGHSH, CDR2 LQKENI. The CDR3 covers 14 residues.